This TCR beta chain is drawn from a study of early T cells in non-severe SARS-CoV-2 infection. As for the study in general: Unsorted whole blood bulk RNA was sequenced, with unpaired chains.

Comments on this clonotype: The antigen is undetermined.

The CDR3 totals 14 residues. V shed 5 bases and J shed 6 bases, with 17 bases lying between them. Separate cDNA molecules each had unique molecular identifiers attached to them. In TCRdb, the 5' RACE reads were re-called with MiXCR into one record per CDR3 protein. The top ten hold approximately 4.8% of the sample, which has more than 45,000 distinct CDR3 sequences, 10% to 15% seen once. Points from the study as a whole: Reliance on VDJdb matching favored anti-spike CD8 responses; private and CD4 specificities were missed.

Sequencing used whole blood. This TCR derives from an adult who was a healthcare worker with PCR-confirmed SARS-CoV-2 infection or an uninfected control (not recorded which). This chain connects TRBV12-3 or TRBV12-4 to TRBJ2-7, with D possibly being TRBD1 (6 bases). The CDR3 sequence: CASSVPMGAREQYF. The CDR3 DNA follows: TGTGCCAGCAGTGTTCCCATGGGGGCTCGCGAGCAGTACTTC.